The rows below give T cell receptor beta chains drawn from one sample of a study of shared clonotypes between healthy human individuals. Measured with immunoSEQ multiplex PCR; TCRdb has only the in-frame clones, and not every one. The sample has about 470,000 clones; about 76% are singletons. The specimen sequenced was PBMCs. Receptor source: a woman in her thirties or forties in good health. Some clones in this sample may be carry-over from other donors' samples. The CDR3 runs from the conserved cysteine through the conserved F or W. A D gene is named only where the DNA matches it firmly. A row's size may be missing; if present it is once, few, many or a size class.

TRBJ2-1 TRBV30 NA NA CAWPHDRGGMSYNEQFF TGTGCCTGGCCCCACGACAGGGGAGGGATGTCCTACAATGAGCAGTTCTTC
TRBJ2-3 TRBV28 NA NA CASSLPDTQYF TGTGCCAGCAGCCTACCAGATACGCAGTATTTT
TRBJ2-3 TRBV21-1 NA NA CASGPTSGKPTDTQYF TGTGCCAGCGGCCCGACTAGCGGTAAGCCCACAGATACGCAGTATTTT
TRBJ1-5 TRBV18 TRBD1 NA CASSLQGVGDNQPQHF TGTGCCAGCTCACTACAGGGGGTTGGTGACAATCAGCCCCAGCATTTT
TRBJ2-7 TRBV7-9 NA NA CASSLGPESYEQYF TGTGCCAGCAGCTTAGGGCCTGAGTCCTACGAGCAGTACTTC
TRBJ2-7 TRBV19 TRBD2 few CASHGTSGSYGTYEQYF TGTGCCAGTCACGGGACTAGCGGGAGTTACGGGACCTACGAGCAGTACTTC
TRBJ2-1 TRBV4-3 NA NA CASSQGRGPYNEQFF TGCGCCAGCAGCCAAGGGAGGGGTCCCTACAATGAGCAGTTCTTC
TRBJ2-7 TRBV2 NA NA CASSGSSYEQYF TGTGCCAGCTCAGGGTCCTCCTACGAGCAGTACTTC
TRBJ1-5 TRBV19 NA NA CASTKRQVGLGQPQHF TGTGCCAGTACCAAACGTCAAGTTGGGCTGGGACAGCCCCAGCATTTT
TRBJ1-5 TRBV28 NA NA CASSLTPFSSNQPQHF TGTGCCAGCAGTCTGACCCCTTTCTCAAGCAATCAGCCCCAGCATTTT
TRBJ1-2 TRBV28 NA many CASYSGTPNYGYTF TGTGCCAGCTATTCCGGGACGCCGAACTATGGCTACACCTTC
TRBJ2-5 TRBV28 TRBD2 many CASSLTSGRLGETQYF TGTGCCAGCAGTTTGACTAGCGGGAGGTTGGGAGAGACCCAGTACTTC
TRBJ2-7 TRBV7-2 TRBD1 NA CASSRDRYEQYF TGTGCCAGCAGCAGGGACAGATACGAGCAGTACTTC
TRBJ2-1 TRBV30 NA once CAWSLNREQFF TGTGCCTGGAGCCTCAACAGGGAGCAGTTCTTC
TRBJ1-3 TRBV28 NA NA CASSLGWGIGNTIYF TGTGCCAGCAGTTTAGGGTGGGGTATTGGAAACACCATATATTTT
TRBJ2-3 TRBV4-3 NA NA CASSQDGRATDTQYF TGCGCCAGCAGCCAAGATGGCAGGGCCACAGATACGCAGTATTTT
TRBJ2-5 TRBV25-1 NA NA CASSLTEIQETRYF TGTGCCAGCAGTTTAACAGAAATCCAAGAGACCCGGTACTTC
TRBJ2-1 TRBV28 TRBD2 NA CASSLLAGDTGEQFF TGTGCCAGCAGTCTTCTAGCGGGAGACACCGGGGAGCAGTTCTTC
TRBJ2-3 TRBV5-1 NA NA CASGEPGSTDTQYF TGCGCCAGCGGCGAGCCCGGGAGCACAGATACGCAGTATTTT
TRBJ2-2 TRBV11-3 NA NA CASSLDQGGTGELFF TGTGCCAGCAGCTTAGATCAGGGAGGTACCGGGGAGCTGTTTTTT
TRBJ2-3 TRBV9 NA NA CASSVGSPPHTDSTDTQYF TGTGCCAGCAGCGTAGGCTCCCCACCCCACACAGACTCTACAGATACGCAGTATTTT
TRBJ1-2 TRBV11-2 NA NA CASSLAGNYGYTF TGTGCCAGCAGCTTAGCCGGGAACTATGGCTACACCTTC
TRBJ1-1 TRBV19 NA NA CASRTELTEAFF TGTGCCAGTAGGACGGAATTGACTGAAGCTTTCTTT
TRBJ2-5 TRBV27 TRBD2 NA CASSSGGRYQETQYF TGTGCCAGCAGTTCGGGGGGGCGCTACCAAGAGACCCAGTACTTC
TRBJ1-2 TRBV11-2 NA NA CASSLFVPCYTF TGTGCCAGCAGCTTATTTGTTCCGTGCTACACCTTC
TRBJ2-1 TRBV11-3 TRBD2 once CASSLPPGLAGPNEQFF TGTGCCAGCAGCTTACCCCCGGGACTAGCGGGCCCCAATGAGCAGTTCTTC
TRBJ2-1 TRBV5-1 NA once CASSLGFQNEQFF TGCGCCAGCAGCTTGGGATTCCAAAATGAGCAGTTCTTC
TRBJ1-2 TRBV6-5 TRBD1 NA CASSFGQGTYGYTF TGTGCCAGCAGTTTCGGACAGGGGACCTATGGCTACACCTTC
TRBJ2-1 TRBV5-4 TRBD2 few CAISGRAYNEQFF TGTGCCATTAGCGGGAGGGCCTACAATGAGCAGTTCTTC
TRBJ2-2 TRBV4-3 NA NA CASSQEPGAGELFF TGCGCCAGCAGCCAAGAGCCCGGGGCCGGGGAGCTGTTTTTT
TRBJ2-2 TRBV4-2 NA NA CASSQEGNTGELFF TGTGCCAGCAGCCAAGAGGGGAACACCGGGGAGCTGTTTTTT
TRBJ1-1 TRBV28 NA once CASSETPTETEAFF TGTGCCAGCAGTGAAACTCCGACAGAGACTGAAGCTTTCTTT
TRBJ2-3 TRBV19 NA NA CASSYGTGADTQYF TGTGCCAGTAGTTACGGTACTGGAGCAGATACGCAGTATTTT
TRBJ1-1 TRBV4-1 NA few CASSPTDSYMNTEAFF TGCGCCAGCAGCCCCACAGACAGTTACATGAACACTGAAGCTTTCTTT
TRBJ2-2 TRBV2 NA NA CASTNTGELFF TGTGCCAGCACTAACACCGGGGAGCTGTTTTTT
TRBJ2-6 TRBV29-1 NA NA CSVEIRETGANVLTF TGCAGCGTTGAAATCAGGGAAACTGGGGCCAACGTCCTGACTTTC
TRBJ2-1 TRBV7-8 TRBD1 NA CASSAQGMRDNEQFF TGTGCCAGCAGCGCACAGGGGATGCGGGACAATGAGCAGTTCTTC
TRBJ2-1 TRBV2 NA once CASSPIRDPARGEQFF TGTGCCAGCAGTCCGATTCGGGACCCGGCGCGGGGTGAGCAGTTCTTC
TRBJ2-7 TRBV5-1 TRBD1 NA CASSLGAGGFYEQYF TGCGCCAGCAGCTTGGGGGCAGGGGGATTCTACGAGCAGTACTTC
TRBJ1-1 TRBV9 TRBD1 NA CASSVQGGLDTEAFF TGTGCCAGCAGCGTACAGGGGGGTTTGGACACTGAAGCTTTCTTT
TRBJ2-3 TRBV11-2 TRBD1 NA CASSLDPRTGGMTQYF TGTGCCAGCAGCTTAGATCCCAGGACAGGGGGTATGACGCAGTATTTT
TRBJ2-3 TRBV28 NA once CASSPPTSPMDTQYF TGTGCCAGCAGTCCCCCGACTAGTCCTATGGATACGCAGTATTTT
TRBJ2-7 TRBV28 NA once CASSPSLSVGPNSYEQYF TGTGCCAGCAGTCCCTCACTAAGCGTCGGACCCAACTCCTACGAGCAGTACTTC
TRBJ2-1 TRBV29-1 TRBD2 many CSVVRLAGGNEQFF TGCAGCGTTGTGCGCCTAGCGGGAGGCAATGAGCAGTTCTTC
TRBJ1-1 TRBV5-1 NA NA CASSLQQNTEAFF TGCGCCAGCAGCTTACAGCAGAACACTGAAGCTTTCTTT
TRBJ2-1 TRBV18 NA NA CASSLAQTSYNEQFF TGTGCCAGCTCCCTAGCACAGACCTCCTACAATGAGCAGTTCTTC
TRBJ1-1 TRBV7-9 TRBD1 many CASSLWDGQGRTFF TGTGCCAGCAGCTTATGGGACGGACAGGGGAGAACTTTCTTT
TRBJ2-7 TRBV12-5 TRBD1 NA CASDHPTGGGEQYF TGTGCTAGTGACCACCCGACAGGGGGGGGCGAGCAGTACTTC
TRBJ1-2 TRBV7-3 TRBD1 NA CASSPTGTASYGYTF TGTGCCAGCAGCCCGACAGGGACCGCGAGCTATGGCTACACCTTC
TRBJ2-5 TRBV11-1 TRBD1 NA CASSLIGQGIFRTQYF TGTGCCAGCAGCTTAATTGGACAGGGGATCTTCCGCACCCAGTACTTC
TRBJ1-1 TRBV5-1 NA NA CASSLGTANTEAFF TGCGCCAGCAGCTTGGGGACAGCCAACACTGAAGCTTTCTTT
TRBJ2-7 TRBV27 TRBD1 once CASSLRDRGPYEQYF TGTGCCAGCAGTCTCCGGGACAGGGGGCCCTACGAGCAGTACTTC